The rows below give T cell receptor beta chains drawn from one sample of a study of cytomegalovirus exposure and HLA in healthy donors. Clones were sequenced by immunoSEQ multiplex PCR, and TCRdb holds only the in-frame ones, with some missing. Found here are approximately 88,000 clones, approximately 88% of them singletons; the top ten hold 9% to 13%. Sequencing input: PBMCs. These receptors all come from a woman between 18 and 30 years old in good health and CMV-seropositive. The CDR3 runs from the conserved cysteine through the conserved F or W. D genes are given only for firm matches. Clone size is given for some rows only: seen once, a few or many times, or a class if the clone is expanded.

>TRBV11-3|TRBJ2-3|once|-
CASSLEGRPADTQYF
TGTGCCAGCAGCTTAGAGGGCCGGCCCGCAGATACGCAGTATTTT
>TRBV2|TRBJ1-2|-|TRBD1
CAHQIQGQGGYTF
TGTGCCCATCAGATCCAGGGACAGGGTGGCTACACCTTC
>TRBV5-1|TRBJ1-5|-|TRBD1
CASSAGQGYNQPQHF
TGCGCCAGCAGCGCAGGACAGGGGTACAATCAGCCCCAGCATTTT
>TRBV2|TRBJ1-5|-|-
CASSGNNQPQHF
TGTGCCAGCAGTGGTAACAATCAGCCCCAGCATTTT
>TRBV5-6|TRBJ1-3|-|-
CATSAGDTIYF
TGTGCCACCAGTGCGGGAGACACCATATATTTT
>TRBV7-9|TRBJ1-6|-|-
CASSGNREAYNSPLHF
TGTGCCAGCAGCGGGAACCGGGAGGCCTATAATTCACCCCTCCACTTT
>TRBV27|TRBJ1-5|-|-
CASSLARGYQPQHF
TGTGCCAGCAGTTTAGCCCGGGGTTATCAGCCCCAGCATTTT
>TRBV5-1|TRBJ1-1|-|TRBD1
CASSSEGQGADTEAFF
TGCGCCAGCAGCTCCGAAGGACAGGGGGCTGACACTGAAGCTTTCTTT
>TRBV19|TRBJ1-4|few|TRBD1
CASSNRGGEGKLFF
TGTGCCAGTAGTAATCGAGGGGGCGAGGGAAAACTGTTTTTT
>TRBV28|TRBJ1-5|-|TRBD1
CASSFSRGHLQPQHF
TGTGCCAGCAGTTTTAGCAGGGGGCATCTACAGCCCCAGCATTTT
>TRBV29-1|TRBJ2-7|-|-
CSVDRPGVPYEQYF
TGCAGCGTTGACCGGCCGGGGGTGCCCTACGAGCAGTACTTC
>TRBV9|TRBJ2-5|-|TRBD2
CASSVEVWGGETQYF
TGTGCCAGCAGCGTAGAGGTCTGGGGGGGAGAGACCCAGTACTTC
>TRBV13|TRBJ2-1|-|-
CASSTWKGNEQFF
TGTGCCAGCAGCACCTGGAAGGGGAATGAGCAGTTCTTC
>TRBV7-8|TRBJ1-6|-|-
CASTTGRAGVYNSPLHF
TGTGCCAGCACCACTGGGAGGGCGGGCGTCTATAATTCACCCCTCCACTTT
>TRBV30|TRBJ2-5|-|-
CAWSVAGASETQYF
TGTGCCTGGAGTGTTGCGGGGGCGTCAGAGACCCAGTACTTC
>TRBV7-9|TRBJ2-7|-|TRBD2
CASSPGRLTPLEQYF
TGTGCCAGCAGCCCCGGGAGGCTCACCCCACTCGAGCAGTACTTC
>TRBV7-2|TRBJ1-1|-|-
CASSRQPKDTEAFF
TGTGCCAGCAGCCGACAGCCGAAGGACACTGAAGCTTTCTTT
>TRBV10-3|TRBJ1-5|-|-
CAISESKGGVQPQHF
TGTGCCATCAGTGAGTCGAAGGGGGGGGTTCAGCCCCAGCATTTT
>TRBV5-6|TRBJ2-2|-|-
CASSPKNTGELFF
TGTGCCAGCAGCCCTAAGAACACCGGGGAGCTGTTTTTT
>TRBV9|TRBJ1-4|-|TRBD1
CASSARGQRSNEKLFF
TGTGCCAGCAGCGCTAGGGGACAGAGGTCGAATGAAAAACTGTTTTTT
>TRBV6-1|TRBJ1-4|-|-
CASSETGFNEKLFF
TGTGCCAGCAGTGAAACGGGTTTCAATGAAAAACTGTTTTTT
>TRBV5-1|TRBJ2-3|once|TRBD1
CASSPGGYTDTQYF
TGCGCCAGCAGCCCAGGGGGTTACACAGATACGCAGTATTTT
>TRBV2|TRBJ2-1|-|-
CASKAQDNEQFF
TGTGCCAGCAAAGCACAGGACAATGAGCAGTTCTTC
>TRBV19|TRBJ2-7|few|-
CASKLGGEAYEQYF
TGTGCCAGTAAACTAGGCGGGGAGGCCTACGAGCAGTACTTC
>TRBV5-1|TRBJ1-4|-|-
CASSYSGVREKLFF
TGCGCCAGCAGTTACTCAGGGGTTCGTGAAAAACTGTTTTTT
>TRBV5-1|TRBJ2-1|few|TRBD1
CASSVQTGVDEQFF
TGCGCCAGCAGCGTACAAACAGGGGTAGATGAGCAGTTCTTC
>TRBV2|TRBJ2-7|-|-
CASSARSQGTYEQYF
TGTGCCAGCAGTGCCAGGTCACAGGGAACCTACGAGCAGTACTTC
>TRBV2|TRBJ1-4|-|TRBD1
CASRDRGPFEKLFF
TGTGCCAGCAGGGACAGGGGCCCCTTTGAAAAACTGTTTTTT
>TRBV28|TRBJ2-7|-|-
CASSSQQLYEQYF
TGTGCCAGCAGTTCCCAACAGCTCTACGAGCAGTACTTC